A selection of T cell receptor beta chains follows, all from one sample in a study of blood T cells in healthy people across ages. TCRdb reanalysed the 5' RACE reads using MiXCR and keeps one entry per CDR3 protein. The data hold 750,000 to 850,000 distinct CDR3 sequences, with about 25% observed a single time. The sample was also reused in another study, on T cells of mothers and their children.

Sequences were obtained from blood. All receptors derive from a boy aged 10-17 years in good health. The CDR3 runs from the conserved cysteine through the conserved F or W. The order of the fields is J gene, D gene, clone size, V gene, CDR3 protein, CDR3 DNA. A D gene is named only where the DNA matches it firmly. Size values are once, few and many counts, or a class for expanded clones, and some rows have none.

J gene: TRBJ2-1
D gene: .
clone size: .
V gene: TRBV7-9
CDR3 protein: CASSLRSEVSNEQFF
CDR3 DNA: TGTGCCAGCAGCTTACGGAGCGAGGTATCAAATGAGCAGTTCTTC

J gene: TRBJ1-4
D gene: .
clone size: .
V gene: TRBV7-6
CDR3 protein: CASSLYMGAEEKLFF
CDR3 DNA: TGTGCCAGCAGCTTGTATATGGGGGCGGAGGAAAAACTGTTTTTT

J gene: TRBJ2-7
D gene: .
clone size: few
V gene: TRBV15
CDR3 protein: CATSLGAKSYEQYF
CDR3 DNA: TGTGCCACCAGCCTAGGAGCGAAGTCCTACGAGCAGTACTTC

J gene: TRBJ2-6
D gene: TRBD2
clone size: .
V gene: TRBV29-1
CDR3 protein: CSVRLAVHSGANVLTF
CDR3 DNA: TGCAGCGTCCGACTAGCGGTGCACTCTGGGGCCAACGTCCTGACTTTC

J gene: TRBJ1-2
D gene: TRBD1
clone size: .
V gene: TRBV5-4
CDR3 protein: CASSSWDRGNYGYTF
CDR3 DNA: TGTGCCAGCAGCTCGTGGGACAGGGGGAACTATGGCTACACCTTC

J gene: TRBJ2-7
D gene: TRBD2
clone size: few
V gene: TRBV20-1
CDR3 protein: CSARGTSGTYEQYF
CDR3 DNA: TGCAGTGCTAGAGGGACTAGCGGGACCTACGAGCAGTACTTC

J gene: TRBJ2-7
D gene: .
clone size: .
V gene: TRBV7-2
CDR3 protein: CASSRYSGYEQYF
CDR3 DNA: TGTGCCAGCAGTCGTTATAGCGGCTACGAGCAGTACTTC

J gene: TRBJ1-1
D gene: .
clone size: .
V gene: TRBV12-3/TRBV12-4
CDR3 protein: CASRDPRNTEAFF
CDR3 DNA: TGTGCCAGCAGAGATCCAAGGAACACTGAAGCTTTCTTT

J gene: TRBJ2-1
D gene: .
clone size: few
V gene: TRBV29-1
CDR3 protein: CSAQTQAGNEQFF
CDR3 DNA: TGCAGCGCCCAGACTCAAGCCGGAAATGAGCAGTTCTTC

J gene: TRBJ2-3
D gene: TRBD2
clone size: .
V gene: TRBV20-1
CDR3 protein: CSARDGGGARNTQYF
CDR3 DNA: TGCAGTGCTAGAGATGGCGGGGGGGCGCGGAATACGCAGTATTTT

J gene: TRBJ1-4
D gene: .
clone size: .
V gene: TRBV5-4
CDR3 protein: CASSLGGAGEKLFF
CDR3 DNA: TGTGCCAGCAGCTTGGGCGGGGCGGGTGAAAAACTGTTTTTT

J gene: TRBJ2-4
D gene: .
clone size: .
V gene: TRBV5-1
CDR3 protein: CASSLGSDGNIQYF
CDR3 DNA: TGCGCCAGCAGCTTGGGGAGCGATGGAAACATTCAGTACTTC

J gene: TRBJ1-5
D gene: .
clone size: .
V gene: TRBV7-9
CDR3 protein: CASSSQQGNQPQHF
CDR3 DNA: TGTGCCAGCAGCTCACAACAGGGCAATCAGCCCCAGCATTTT

J gene: TRBJ1-6
D gene: .
clone size: .
V gene: TRBV11-2
CDR3 protein: CASSFGAANSPLHF
CDR3 DNA: TGTGCCAGCAGCTTCGGTGCGGCGAATTCACCCCTCCACTTT

J gene: TRBJ2-4
D gene: .
clone size: few
V gene: TRBV4-1
CDR3 protein: CASSQAGPAKNIQYF
CDR3 DNA: TGCGCCAGCAGCCAAGCGGGGCCTGCCAAAAACATTCAGTACTTC

J gene: TRBJ2-3
D gene: .
clone size: .
V gene: TRBV24-1
CDR3 protein: CATRDQAMGATQYF
CDR3 DNA: TGTGCCACCAGGGACCAAGCGATGGGGGCTACGCAGTATTTT

J gene: TRBJ2-7
D gene: .
clone size: .
V gene: TRBV5-1
CDR3 protein: CASSFGVNNYEQYF
CDR3 DNA: TGCGCCAGCAGCTTCGGGGTCAACAACTACGAGCAGTACTTC

J gene: TRBJ2-3
D gene: .
clone size: .
V gene: TRBV7-3
CDR3 protein: CASSHFEGDTSSTDTQYF
CDR3 DNA: TGTGCCAGCAGCCACTTTGAGGGGGACACCTCTAGCACAGATACGCAGTATTTT

J gene: TRBJ1-1
D gene: TRBD1
clone size: .
V gene: TRBV18
CDR3 protein: CASSPKTGEVNTEAFF
CDR3 DNA: TGTGCCAGCTCACCTAAGACAGGGGAGGTGAACACTGAAGCTTTCTTT

J gene: TRBJ2-2
D gene: .
clone size: .
V gene: TRBV27
CDR3 protein: CASSLPSSPGELFF
CDR3 DNA: TGTGCCAGCAGTTTACCCAGTTCTCCCGGGGAGCTGTTTTTT

J gene: TRBJ2-7
D gene: TRBD2
clone size: .
V gene: TRBV5-1
CDR3 protein: CASSLGGTSAYEQYF
CDR3 DNA: TGCGCCAGCTCGCTGGGGGGGACTAGCGCCTACGAGCAGTACTTC

J gene: TRBJ1-3
D gene: TRBD1
clone size: few
V gene: TRBV4-2
CDR3 protein: CASSQAPGQGSGNTIYF
CDR3 DNA: TGTGCCAGCAGCCAAGCTCCGGGACAGGGGTCTGGAAACACCATATATTTT

J gene: TRBJ2-3
D gene: .
clone size: .
V gene: TRBV20-1
CDR3 protein: CRASPDGLSTDTQYF
CDR3 DNA: TGCAGAGCCAGCCCGGACGGCTTGAGCACAGATACGCAGTATTTT

J gene: TRBJ2-1
D gene: .
clone size: many
V gene: TRBV14
CDR3 protein: CASSQYNEQFF
CDR3 DNA: TGTGCCAGCAGCCAATACAATGAGCAGTTCTTC

J gene: TRBJ1-2
D gene: .
clone size: .
V gene: TRBV28
CDR3 protein: CASGPTVNYGYTF
CDR3 DNA: TGTGCCAGCGGGCCGACAGTCAACTATGGCTACACCTTC

J gene: TRBJ1-2
D gene: TRBD1
clone size: .
V gene: TRBV5-5
CDR3 protein: CASSPGTENYGYTF
CDR3 DNA: TGTGCCAGCAGCCCTGGGACAGAGAACTATGGCTACACCTTC

J gene: TRBJ2-2
D gene: TRBD2
clone size: few
V gene: TRBV4-1
CDR3 protein: CASSQEGLEGGTGELFF
CDR3 DNA: TGCGCCAGCAGCCAAGAGGGACTAGAAGGGGGCACCGGGGAGCTGTTTTTT

J gene: TRBJ1-1
D gene: .
clone size: few
V gene: TRBV2
CDR3 protein: CASSVVNTEAFF
CDR3 DNA: TGTGCCAGCAGTGTTGTGAACACTGAAGCTTTCTTT

J gene: TRBJ2-1
D gene: TRBD2
clone size: .
V gene: TRBV7-9
CDR3 protein: CASSLASGGSYNEQFF
CDR3 DNA: TGTGCCAGCAGCTTAGCGTCGGGGGGGTCCTACAATGAGCAGTTCTTC

J gene: TRBJ1-4
D gene: .
clone size: few
V gene: TRBV7-9
CDR3 protein: CASSLARTVEKLFF
CDR3 DNA: TGTGCCAGCAGCTTAGCAAGGACGGTTGAAAAACTGTTTTTT

J gene: TRBJ2-1
D gene: TRBD1
clone size: .
V gene: TRBV14
CDR3 protein: CASSQETGTALYNEQFF
CDR3 DNA: TGTGCCAGCAGCCAGGAGACGGGGACAGCCCTTTACAATGAGCAGTTCTTC

J gene: TRBJ1-2
D gene: .
clone size: .
V gene: TRBV12-3/TRBV12-4
CDR3 protein: CASSFDGQLLGYTF
CDR3 DNA: TGTGCCAGCAGTTTTGACGGACAGCTCCTAGGCTACACCTTC

J gene: TRBJ1-1
D gene: TRBD1
clone size: .
V gene: TRBV27
CDR3 protein: CATVGRGRTEAFF
CDR3 DNA: TGTGCCACCGTGGGCAGGGGGAGGACTGAAGCTTTCTTT

J gene: TRBJ1-4
D gene: .
clone size: .
V gene: TRBV10-3
CDR3 protein: CAISERQVPNEKLFF
CDR3 DNA: TGTGCCATCAGTGAGCGACAGGTTCCTAATGAAAAACTGTTTTTT

J gene: TRBJ2-1
D gene: .
clone size: .
V gene: TRBV12-3/TRBV12-4
CDR3 protein: CASSPPFDNEQFF
CDR3 DNA: TGTGCCAGCAGTCCCCCTTTTGACAATGAGCAGTTCTTC

J gene: TRBJ2-6
D gene: .
clone size: .
V gene: TRBV6-2/TRBV6-3
CDR3 protein: CASSYGLRGANVLTF
CDR3 DNA: TGTGCCAGCAGTTACGGCCTTCGGGGGGCCAACGTCCTGACTTTC

J gene: TRBJ1-4
D gene: TRBD1
clone size: few
V gene: TRBV7-6
CDR3 protein: CASSSGQGLPEKLFF
CDR3 DNA: TGTGCCAGCAGCTCCGGACAGGGACTGCCTGAAAAACTGTTTTTT

J gene: TRBJ1-3
D gene: .
clone size: few
V gene: TRBV6-5
CDR3 protein: CASSSPGKGSSGNTIYF
CDR3 DNA: TGTGCCAGCAGTTCACCGGGAAAGGGGAGCTCTGGAAACACCATATATTTT

J gene: TRBJ2-5
D gene: .
clone size: few
V gene: TRBV5-1
CDR3 protein: CASSLEFGEETQYF
CDR3 DNA: TGCGCCAGCAGCTTGGAATTCGGGGAAGAGACCCAGTACTTC

J gene: TRBJ2-5
D gene: .
clone size: few
V gene: TRBV20-1
CDR3 protein: CSSQWGVGIQETQYF
CDR3 DNA: TGCAGTTCGCAATGGGGAGTGGGAATCCAAGAGACCCAGTACTTC

J gene: TRBJ1-1
D gene: TRBD1
clone size: .
V gene: TRBV5-1
CDR3 protein: CASSWAPGQAGGTEAFF
CDR3 DNA: TGCGCCAGCAGCTGGGCCCCGGGACAGGCCGGCGGGACTGAAGCTTTCTTT

J gene: TRBJ1-5
D gene: .
clone size: few
V gene: TRBV29-1
CDR3 protein: CSVELEGVGQPQHF
CDR3 DNA: TGCAGCGTTGAGTTGGAGGGGGTGGGTCAGCCCCAGCATTTT

J gene: TRBJ1-5
D gene: .
clone size: .
V gene: TRBV3-1
CDR3 protein: CASSQDSRGNRPQHF
CDR3 DNA: TGTGCCAGCAGCCAAGATTCTCGGGGGAATCGGCCCCAGCATTTT

J gene: TRBJ2-3
D gene: TRBD2
clone size: .
V gene: TRBV20-1
CDR3 protein: CSARVIAGVGDTQYF
CDR3 DNA: TGCAGTGCTAGAGTGATAGCGGGGGTGGGGGATACGCAGTATTTT

J gene: TRBJ1-1
D gene: TRBD1
clone size: .
V gene: TRBV19
CDR3 protein: CASRRDRGLNTEAFF
CDR3 DNA: TGTGCCAGTAGACGGGACAGGGGCTTGAACACTGAAGCTTTCTTT